This T cell receptor beta chain was recovered during a study of T cell responses to AZD1222 COVID-19 vaccine. This clone is labeled medium-sized. Profiled with immunoSEQ multiplex PCR; TCRdb holds only in-frame clones, not every one. There are under 150,000 clones in the sample; roughly 90% occur only once, and 3% to 4% lies in the top ten. The sequences come from peripheral blood, collected on day 0 of AZD1222 vaccination. The sequence came from an adult in good health.

This chain's CDR3 is CAISGHMTGALGLVYGYTF. The CDR3 region has the DNA TGTGCCATCAGTGGACACATGACAGGGGCGTTGGGATTAGTCTATGGCTACACCTTC. The chain has TRBV10-3 and TRBJ1-2; 8 bases agree with TRBD1. Germline V gene sequence: CDR1 ENHRY, CDR2 SYGVKD. The CDR3 covers 19 residues. J was trimmed by 4 bases and V by 4 bases; bases with no gene match: 20.